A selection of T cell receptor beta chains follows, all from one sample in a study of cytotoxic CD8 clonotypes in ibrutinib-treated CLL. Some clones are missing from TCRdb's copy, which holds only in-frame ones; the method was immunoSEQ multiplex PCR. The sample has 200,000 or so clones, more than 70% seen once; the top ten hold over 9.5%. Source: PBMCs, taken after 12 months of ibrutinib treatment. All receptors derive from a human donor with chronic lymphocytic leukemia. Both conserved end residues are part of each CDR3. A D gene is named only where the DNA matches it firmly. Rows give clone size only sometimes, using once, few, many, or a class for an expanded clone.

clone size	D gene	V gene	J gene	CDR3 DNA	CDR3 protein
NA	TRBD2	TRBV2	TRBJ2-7	TGTGCCAGCATGACGGGACTAACTTACGAGCAGTACTTC	CASMTGLTYEQYF
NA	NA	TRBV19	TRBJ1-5	TGTGCCAGTAGTATAGATAATCGACAGCCCCAGCATTTT	CASSIDNRQPQHF
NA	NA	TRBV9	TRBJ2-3	TGTGCCAGCAGCGGACTGTTACGCACAGATACGCAGTATTTT	CASSGLLRTDTQYF
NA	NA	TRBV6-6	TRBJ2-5	TGTGCCAGCAGTTACGTGGGTCATCAAGAGACCCAGTACTTC	CASSYVGHQETQYF
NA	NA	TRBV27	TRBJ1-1	TGTGCCAGCAGTTTAGCTCGGGGGTCTGAAGCTTTCTTT	CASSLARGSEAFF
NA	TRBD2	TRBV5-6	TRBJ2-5	TGTGCCAGCAGCGGGACTAGCGGGAGGCTTCAGGAGGAGACCCAGTACTTC	CASSGTSGRLQEETQYF
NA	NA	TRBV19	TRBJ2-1	TGTGCCAGTTCATCGGGGCCTCGGGGCAATGAGCAGTTCTTC	CASSSGPRGNEQFF
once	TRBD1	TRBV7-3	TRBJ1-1	TGTGCCAGCAGCTTAGTCCCAGGGGGATTTAATCCCACTGAAGCTTTCTTT	CASSLVPGGFNPTEAFF
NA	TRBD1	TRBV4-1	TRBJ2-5	TGCGCCAGCAGCCAAGGCGACAGGGAAGAGACCCAGTACTTC	CASSQGDREETQYF
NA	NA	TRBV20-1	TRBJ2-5	TGCAGTGCATGGAGACAAGAGACCCAGTACTTC	CSAWRQETQYF
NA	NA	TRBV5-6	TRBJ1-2	TGTGCCAGCAGCTTGGCTGGCAAAGAGGGCTACACCTTC	CASSLAGKEGYTF
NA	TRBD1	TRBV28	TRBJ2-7	TGTGCCAGCACCTCCCCCGGGACAGGCAATACCTACGAGCAGTACTTC	CASTSPGTGNTYEQYF
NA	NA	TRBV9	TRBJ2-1	TGTGCCAGCAGCGGCGGACCGACAGGTAGCTCCTACAATGAGCAGTTCTTC	CASSGGPTGSSYNEQFF
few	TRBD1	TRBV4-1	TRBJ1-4	TGCGCCAGCAGCCAAGATCGCACAGGGGGTGAAAAACTGTTTTTT	CASSQDRTGGEKLFF
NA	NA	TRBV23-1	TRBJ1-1	TGCGCCAGCAGTCAATGCCCTCGGGGGAGACGCACTGAAGCTTTCTTT	CASSQCPRGRRTEAFF
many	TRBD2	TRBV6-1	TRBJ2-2	TGTGCCAGCTCACAAGCGGGAGACACCGGGGAGCTGTTTTTT	CASSQAGDTGELFF
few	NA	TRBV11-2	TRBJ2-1	TGTGCCAGCAGTCCTACACGAAGGGTGAGAGGCCAGGAGTATGAGCAGTTCTTC	CASSPTRRVRGQEYEQFF
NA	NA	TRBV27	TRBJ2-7	TGTGCCAGCAGTTTCCTAGGGGACGAGCAGTACTTC	CASSFLGDEQYF
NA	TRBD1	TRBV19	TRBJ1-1	TGTGCCAGTAGCCGCGGACAGGGCACTGAAGCTTTCTTT	CASSRGQGTEAFF
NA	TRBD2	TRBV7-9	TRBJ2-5	TGTGCCAGCAGCCCCCGGGGGGGAGAAGAGACCCAGTACTTC	CASSPRGGEETQYF
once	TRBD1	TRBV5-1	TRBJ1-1	TGCGCCAGCAGTCTAACCGGGACAGGGGGGACTGAAGCTTTCTTT	CASSLTGTGGTEAFF
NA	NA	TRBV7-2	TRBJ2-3	TGTGCCAGCAGACAAATTTCTGGGGCAGATACGCAGTATTTT	CASRQISGADTQYF
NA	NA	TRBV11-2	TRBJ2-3	TGTGCCAGCAGTGAAGCGGCGGCTAGCGGCACAGATACGCAGTATTTT	CASSEAAASGTDTQYF
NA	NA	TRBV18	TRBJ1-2	TGTGCCAGCTCACCTTCCCGAGGGGGGGACTCTGGCTACACCTTC	CASSPSRGGDSGYTF
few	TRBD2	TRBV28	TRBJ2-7	TGTGCCAGCAGTGCGGGACTAGCGGACTACGAGCAGTACTTC	CASSAGLADYEQYF
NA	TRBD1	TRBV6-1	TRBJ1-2	TGTGCCACCGAGGACAGGAGGAACTATGGCTACACCTTC	CATEDRRNYGYTF
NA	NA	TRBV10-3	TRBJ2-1	TGTGCCATCAGTGAGTCTATGGGGACCGTGGGGGGTGAGCAGTTCTTC	CAISESMGTVGGEQFF
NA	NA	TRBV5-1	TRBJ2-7	TGCGCCAGCAGCTTGGGGACCTACGAGCAGTACTTC	CASSLGTYEQYF
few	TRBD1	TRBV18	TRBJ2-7	TGTGCCAGCTCACCCCCTGGACAGGTAAAAAGCTCCTACGAGCAGTACTTC	CASSPPGQVKSSYEQYF
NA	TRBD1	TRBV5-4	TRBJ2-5	TGTGCCAGCAGCTTACGGGACAGGGCTGTGGGGGAGACCCAGTACTTC	CASSLRDRAVGETQYF
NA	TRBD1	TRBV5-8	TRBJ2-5	TGTGCCAGCAGCTTGGTGGGGACAGGGCGGGAGACCCAGTACTTC	CASSLVGTGRETQYF
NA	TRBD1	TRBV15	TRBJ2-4	TGTGCCACCAGCGGGACAGTAGCCAAAAACATTCAGTACTTC	CATSGTVAKNIQYF
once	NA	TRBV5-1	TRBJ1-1	TGCGCCAGCAGCTCTAACGATGACACTGAAGCTTTCTTT	CASSSNDDTEAFF
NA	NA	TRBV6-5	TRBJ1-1	TGTGCCAGCAGTTACTCGAATTGGAACACTGAAGCTTTCTTT	CASSYSNWNTEAFF
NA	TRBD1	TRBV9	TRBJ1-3	TGTGCCAGCAGCGTTTTGGCGGGGACAGGGGCTGAGGGAAACACCATATATTTT	CASSVLAGTGAEGNTIYF
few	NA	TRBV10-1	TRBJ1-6	TGCGCCAGCAGTGCCCAGGGTAATTCACCCCTCCACTTT	CASSAQGNSPLHF
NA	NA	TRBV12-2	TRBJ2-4	TGTGCAAGTCGCTTGACCTCGGGGGTAGCCAAAAACATTCAGTACTTC	CASRLTSGVAKNIQYF
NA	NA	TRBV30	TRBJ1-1	TGTGCCTGGAGGTCGGGGACGGGGGAGTGGACTGAAGCTTTCTTT	CAWRSGTGEWTEAFF
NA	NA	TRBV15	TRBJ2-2	TGTGCCACCAGCAGAGATCGGGGCCGGGAGCTGTTTTTT	CATSRDRGRELFF
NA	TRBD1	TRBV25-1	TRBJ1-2	TGTGCCAGCAGTGAATTGACAGGGGGCGACTATGGCTACACCTTC	CASSELTGGDYGYTF
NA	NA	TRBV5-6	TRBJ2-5	TGTGCCAGCGGGCCGGGACCACAAATGGAGACCCAGTACTTC	CASGPGPQMETQYF
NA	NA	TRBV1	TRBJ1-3	TGCACCAGCTCTCATCTCCGGGACAGGGAGGCGGACTCTGGAAACACCATATATTTT	CTSSHLRDREADSGNTIYF
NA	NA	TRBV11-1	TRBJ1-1	TGTGCCAGCAGCTCAAGGGCGGGGGGGAACACTGAAGCTTTCTTT	CASSSRAGGNTEAFF
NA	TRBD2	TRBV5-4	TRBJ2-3	TGTGCCAGCAGCGCGGCACCCACTAGCGGGAGTTCAGATACGCAGTATTTT	CASSAAPTSGSSDTQYF
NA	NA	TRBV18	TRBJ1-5	TGTGCCAGCTCACAGGGCAGCAATCAGCCCCAGCATTTT	CASSQGSNQPQHF
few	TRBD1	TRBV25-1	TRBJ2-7	TGTGCCAGCAGTGGGGGACAGGATACCTACGAGCAGTACTTC	CASSGGQDTYEQYF
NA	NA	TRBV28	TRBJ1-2	TGTGCCAGCAGGTCGGACGAAAACTATGGCTACACCTTC	CASRSDENYGYTF